The clone carrying this T cell receptor (beta chain) was counted a few times. What it binds is unknown. From the 5' RACE reads, TCRdb called clonotypes with MiXCR, one entry per CDR3 protein. The data hold 750,000 to 850,000 distinct CDR3 sequences, with approximately 10% observed a single time. The sample is drawn from a study of CD8 T cells in ankylosing spondylitis. The V gene's germline CDR1 is DFQATT and CDR2 SNEGSKA (reference sequence). This CDR3 contains 13 residues. V lost 6 bases, J lost 4 bases, and 14 bases lay in between. Study results and caveats: Reports of some motif variants in reactive arthritis synovial fluid and blood predate this one. Significant enrichment of disease-linked clones was reported in matched ankylosing spondylitis synovial fluid. Ankylosing spondylitis blood seemed to carry a telltale TCR beta motif made of about 8 highly homologous variants.

Sequencing used blood, either unsorted or a sorted T cell fraction (not recorded which). The source is a male donor with ankylosing spondylitis. V is TRBV20-1 and J is TRBJ2-3, with D uncertain. Here the CDR3 reads CSATTSVPDTQYF. In nucleotides, the CDR3 is TGCAGTGCCACTACCTCCGTCCCAGATACGCAGTATTTT.